A single sample is the source of the 10 T cell receptor beta chains below, sequenced in a study of blood T cells in healthy people across ages. The authors ran a second PCR of about 6 to 12 cycles using a sample-barcoded 5' primer and a J-beta primer mix. TCRdb re-derived calls from the 5' RACE reads in MiXCR, one entry per CDR3 protein. In the table there are some 640,000 distinct CDR3 sequences, approximately 50% of which are singletons. Sequenced sample: blood. Every receptor here comes from a woman aged 60 to 75 in good health.

The chain carries TRBV11-1 and TRBJ2-5; the D is unclear. The germline V gene encodes CDR1 SGHAT and CDR2 FQDESV (reference sequence). This CDR3 has 12 amino acids. V lost 6 bases and J lost 5, with 10 bases in between. The chain's CDR3 is CASSRMSETQYF. CDR3 nucleotide sequence: TGTGCCAGCAGTCGGATGTCCGAGACCCAGTACTTC.

This clonotype appeared once. Given a much more abundant clone one base away, this may be a read error. The chain carries TRBV4-2 and TRBJ2-5; D remains ambiguous. Germline assignment: CDR1 LGHNA and CDR2 YNFKEQ. Deletions cut 1 base from V and 4 bases from J, with 10 bases between. The CDR3 length is 14 residues. The CDR3 region is CASSQVATRETQYF. The CDR3 DNA reads as TGTGCCAGCAGCCAAGTGGCCACCAGAGAGACCCAGTACTTC.

This clonotype has more than one count but fewer than ten. The CDR3 DNA follows: TGCAGTGCCCCTGACCAGTGGGAGACCCAGTACTTC. Translated, it gives CSAPDQWETQYF. The V gene is TRBV20-1, the J gene TRBJ2-5; unclear D gene. Germline V gives CDR1 DFQATT, CDR2 SNEGSKA (reference sequence). Trimming removed 6 bases at V and 5 bases at J, with 13 bases between. The CDR3 extends over 12 amino acids.

With regard to this clonotype: At one boundary the junction diverges from the germline segment, which might be a read error. The chain has TRBV6-5 and TRBJ2-2; D call uncertain. The CDR3 is 13 residues long. Germline CDR1 reads MNHEY; CDR2 reads SVGAGI. The CDR3 spells CARSLVNTGELFF. CDR3 coding DNA: TGTGCCAGAAGTTTGGTCAACACCGGGGAGCTGTTTTTT.

This sequence joins TRBV29-1 and TRBJ1-2; 9 bases are a match to TRBD1. Trimming took 7 bases from V and 8 from J; bases not matched to a gene: 5. This CDR3 has 11 residues. Germline CDR1 SQVTM, CDR2 ANQGSEA. CDR3 sequence: CSARTGVGYTF. The CDR3 DNA sequence: TGCAGCGCCAGGACAGGGGTGGGCTACACCTTC. The full variable domain, with the rest looked up from reference TRBV29-1 and TRBJ1-2, is SAVISQKPSRDICQRGTSLTIQCQVDSQVTMMFWYRQQPGQSLTLIATANQGSEATYESGFVIDKFPISRPNLTFSTLTVSNMSPEDSSIYLCSARTGVGYTFGSGTRLTVV.

This clonotype was picked up a small number of times. The rearrangement uses TRBV6-5 and TRBJ2-1; 7 nucleotides align to TRBD1. The CDR3 extends over 16 amino acids. The V and J ends lost 8 bases and 1 base, in that order; junction bases with no gene match: 11. The V gene's germline CDR1 is MNHEY and CDR2 SVGAGI. The CDR3 DNA reads as TGTGCCAGCGAGCGGACAGGTGGGCTTTCCTACAATGAGCAGTTCTTC. This encodes CASERTGGLSYNEQFF.

The chain employs TRBV20-1 and TRBJ1-2; maybe TRBD1 (5 bases). This CDR3 region has 14 residues. V was pared by 1 base and J by 12 bases, with 21 bases between. Germline CDR1 is DFQATT and CDR2 is SNEGSKA (reference sequence). The CDR3 reads CSARGYHDSRTNTF. CDR3 bases: TGCAGTGCTAGAGGTTACCATGACAGCCGCACCAACACCTTC.

The V gene is TRBV7-8, the J gene TRBJ1-5; D not resolved. The CDR3 runs to 14 residues. The V end was cut by 1 base, the J end by 5 bases, with 9 bases between. The germline CDR1 and CDR2 sequences are SGHVS and FQNEAQ. DNA of the CDR3: TGTGCCAGCAGCTTAGGGTTAGTGGATCAGCCCCAGCATTTT. It yields the protein CASSLGLVDQPQHF.

The chain joins TRBV6-2 or TRBV6-3 to TRBJ2-1, with 7 bases matching TRBD1. This CDR3 has 17 amino acids. CDR1 is MNHEY, CDR2 SVGEGT, per germline. After removal of 6 bases from V and 0 bases from J, the junction contained 11 bases not matched to a gene. CDR3 protein: CASSVTGALSSYNEQFF. The DNA for the CDR3 is TGTGCCAGCAGCGTAACAGGGGCCCTGAGCTCCTACAATGAGCAGTTCTTC.

This clonotype was counted a few times. The J gene is TRBJ2-6, the V gene TRBV20-1, with a possible D match to TRBD2 (6 bases). Germline CDR1 and CDR2: DFQATT and SNEGSKA (reference sequence). Trimming shortened V by 6 bases and J by 0 bases, and 12 bases separated the two germline ends. The CDR3 consists of 15 residues. The CDR3 reads CSAIGGISGANVLTF. CDR3 DNA sequence: TGCAGTGCCATCGGGGGTATCTCTGGGGCCAACGTCCTGACTTTC.